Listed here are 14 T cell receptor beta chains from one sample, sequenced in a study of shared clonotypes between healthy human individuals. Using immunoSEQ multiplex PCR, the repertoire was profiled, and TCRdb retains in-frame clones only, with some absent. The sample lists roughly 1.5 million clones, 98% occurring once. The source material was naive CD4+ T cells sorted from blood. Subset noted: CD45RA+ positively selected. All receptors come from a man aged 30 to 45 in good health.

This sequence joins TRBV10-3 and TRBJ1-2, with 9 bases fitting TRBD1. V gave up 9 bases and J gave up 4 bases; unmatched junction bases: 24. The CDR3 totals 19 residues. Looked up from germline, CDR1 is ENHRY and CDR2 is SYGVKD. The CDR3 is CAISGQGSRGEASFYGYTF. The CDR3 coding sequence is TGTGCCATATCGGGACAGGGAAGCCGCGGAGAAGCCTCCTTCTATGGCTACACCTTC.

The CDR3, as DNA: TGTGCCAGCAGAATCACCAACTATGGCTACACCTTC. It codes for CASRITNYGYTF. The chain employs TRBV28 and TRBJ1-2, with D unclear. Germline CDR1 reads MDHEN; CDR2 reads SYDVKM. V lost 6 bases to trimming and J lost 2 bases, with 7 bases between them. CDR3 length: 12 residues.

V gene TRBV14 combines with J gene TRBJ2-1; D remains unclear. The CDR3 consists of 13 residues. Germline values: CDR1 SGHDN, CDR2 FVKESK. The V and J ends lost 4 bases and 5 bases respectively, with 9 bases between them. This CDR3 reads CASSPLQNNEQFF. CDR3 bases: TGTGCCAGCAGCCCGCTCCAAAACAATGAGCAGTTCTTC. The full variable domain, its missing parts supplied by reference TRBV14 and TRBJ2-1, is EAGVTQFPSHSVIEKGQTVTLRCDPISGHDNLYWYRRVMGKEIKFLLHFVKESKQDESGMPNNRFLAERTGGTYSTLKVQPAELEDSGVYFCASSPLQNNEQFFGPGTRLTVL.

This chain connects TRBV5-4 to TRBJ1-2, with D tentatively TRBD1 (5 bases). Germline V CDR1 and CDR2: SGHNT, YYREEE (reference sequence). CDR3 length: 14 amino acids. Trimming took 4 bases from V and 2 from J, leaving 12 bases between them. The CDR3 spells CASSPIGGNYGYTF. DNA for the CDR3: TGTGCCAGCAGCCCCATCGGGGGGAACTATGGCTACACCTTC. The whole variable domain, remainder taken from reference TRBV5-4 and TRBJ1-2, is ETGVTQSPTHLIKTRGQQVTLRCSSQSGHNTVSWYQQALGQGPQFIFQYYREEENGRGNFPPRFSGLQFPNYSSELNVNALELDDSALYLCASSPIGGNYGYTFGSGTRLTVV.

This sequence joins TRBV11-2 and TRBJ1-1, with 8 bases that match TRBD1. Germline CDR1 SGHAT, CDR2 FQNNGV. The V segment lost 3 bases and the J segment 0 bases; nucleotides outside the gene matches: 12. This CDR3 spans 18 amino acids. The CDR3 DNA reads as TGTGCCAGCAGCTTGGGGACCAGGGGGCGCCTCATGAACACTGAAGCTTTCTTT. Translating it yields CASSLGTRGRLMNTEAFF.

The CDR3: CASSGYRGPTGELFF. CDR3 DNA sequence: TGTGCCAGCAGTGGTTACAGGGGCCCCACCGGGGAGCTGTTTTTT. The V call is TRBV6-1, the J call TRBJ2-2; 7 positions agree with TRBD1. This CDR3 contains 15 residues. V shed 4 bases, J shed 4 bases, and the junction held 6 bases outside the gene matches. The germline V gene encodes CDR1 MNHNS and CDR2 SASEGT.

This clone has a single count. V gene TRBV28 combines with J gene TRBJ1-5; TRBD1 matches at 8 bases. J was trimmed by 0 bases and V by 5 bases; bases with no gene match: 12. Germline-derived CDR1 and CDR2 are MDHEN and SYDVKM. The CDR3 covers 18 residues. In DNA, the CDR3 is TGTGCCAGCAGTCTACTGTACAGGGGGATCCATAGCAATCAGCCCCAGCATTTT. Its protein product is CASSLLYRGIHSNQPQHF.

In DNA form, the CDR3 reads TGCGCCAGCAGCCAAGATCCCGCAGGCGGGTCCTACGAGCAGTACTTC. It is translated as CASSQDPAGGSYEQYF. This sequence joins TRBV4-3 and TRBJ2-7; TRBD2 might be the D (5 bases). V shed 0 bases and J shed 1 base, with 13 bases lying between them. From germline, CDR1 is LGHNA and CDR2 YSLEER. The CDR3 is made up of 16 amino acids.

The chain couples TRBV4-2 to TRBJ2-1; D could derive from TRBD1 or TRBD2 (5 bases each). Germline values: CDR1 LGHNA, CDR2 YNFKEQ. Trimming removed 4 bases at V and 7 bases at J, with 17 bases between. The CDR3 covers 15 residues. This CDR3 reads CASSRTEAWGNEQFF. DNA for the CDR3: TGTGCCAGCAGCCGGACCGAAGCGTGGGGGAATGAGCAGTTCTTC.

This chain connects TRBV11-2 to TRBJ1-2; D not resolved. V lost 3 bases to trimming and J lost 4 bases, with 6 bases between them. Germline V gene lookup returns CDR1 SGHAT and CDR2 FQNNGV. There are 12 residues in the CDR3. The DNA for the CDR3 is TGTGCCAGCAGCTTTGAGACCTATGGCTACACCTTC. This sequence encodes CASSFETYGYTF.

The CDR3 DNA sequence: TGTGCCAGCAGCCTAATTTACACCGGGGAGCTGTTTTTT. Its translation: CASSLIYTGELFF. The gene calls are TRBV5-6 and TRBJ2-2; D is undetermined. V lost 4 bases and J 3 bases, leaving 7 bases between the germline ends. The CDR3 runs to 13 residues. Germline V gene lookup returns CDR1 SGHDT and CDR2 YYEEEE. Using reference TRBV5-6 and TRBJ2-2 for the parts outside the CDR3, the full variable domain is DAGVTQSPTHLIKTRGQQVTLRCSPKSGHDTVSWYQQALGQGPQFIFQYYEEEERQRGNFPDRFSGHQFPNYSSELNVNALLLGDSALYLCASSLIYTGELFFGEGSRLTVL.

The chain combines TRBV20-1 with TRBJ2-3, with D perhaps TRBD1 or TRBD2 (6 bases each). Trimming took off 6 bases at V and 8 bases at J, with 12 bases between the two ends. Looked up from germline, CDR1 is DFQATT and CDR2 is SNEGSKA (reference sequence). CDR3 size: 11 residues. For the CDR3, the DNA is TGCAGTGCAGGGGGAGCGGGTACGCAGTATTTT. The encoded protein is CSAGGAGTQYF.

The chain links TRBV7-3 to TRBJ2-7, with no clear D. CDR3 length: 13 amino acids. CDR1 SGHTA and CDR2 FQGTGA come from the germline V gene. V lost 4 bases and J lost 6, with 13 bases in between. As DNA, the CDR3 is TGTGCCAGCAGCTCTCGCCCCGGCGGCGAGCAGTACTTC. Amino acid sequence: CASSSRPGGEQYF. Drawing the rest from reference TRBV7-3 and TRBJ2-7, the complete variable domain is GAGVSQTPSNKVTEKGKYVELRCDPISGHTALYWYRQSLGQGPEFLIYFQGTGAADDSGLPNDRFFAVRPEGSVSTLKIQRTERGDSAVYLCASSSRPGGEQYFGPGTRLTVT.

CDR3 nucleotides: TGTGCCAGCAGCCGAGGGACAGGGAAGGAGTACGAGCAGTACTTC. This sequence encodes CASSRGTGKEYEQYF. The V call is TRBV11-2, the J call TRBJ2-7; TRBD1 matches 9 bases. V lost 5 bases to trimming and J lost 4 bases; unmatched junction nucleotides: 9. The CDR3 covers 15 residues. Germline V gives CDR1 SGHAT, CDR2 FQNNGV.